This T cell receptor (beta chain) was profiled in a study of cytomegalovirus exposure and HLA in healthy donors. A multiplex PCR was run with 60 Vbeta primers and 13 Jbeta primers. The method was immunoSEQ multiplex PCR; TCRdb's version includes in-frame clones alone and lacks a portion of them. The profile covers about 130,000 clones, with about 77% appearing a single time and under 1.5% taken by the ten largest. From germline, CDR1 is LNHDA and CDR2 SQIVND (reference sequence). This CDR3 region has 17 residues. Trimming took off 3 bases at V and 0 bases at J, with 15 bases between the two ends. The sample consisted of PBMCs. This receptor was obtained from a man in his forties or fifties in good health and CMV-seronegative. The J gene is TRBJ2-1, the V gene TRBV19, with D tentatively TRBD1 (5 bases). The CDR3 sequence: CASSIRAASSSYNEQFF. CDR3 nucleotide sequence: TGTGCCAGTAGTATCAGGGCGGCTAGTAGCTCCTACAATGAGCAGTTCTTC.